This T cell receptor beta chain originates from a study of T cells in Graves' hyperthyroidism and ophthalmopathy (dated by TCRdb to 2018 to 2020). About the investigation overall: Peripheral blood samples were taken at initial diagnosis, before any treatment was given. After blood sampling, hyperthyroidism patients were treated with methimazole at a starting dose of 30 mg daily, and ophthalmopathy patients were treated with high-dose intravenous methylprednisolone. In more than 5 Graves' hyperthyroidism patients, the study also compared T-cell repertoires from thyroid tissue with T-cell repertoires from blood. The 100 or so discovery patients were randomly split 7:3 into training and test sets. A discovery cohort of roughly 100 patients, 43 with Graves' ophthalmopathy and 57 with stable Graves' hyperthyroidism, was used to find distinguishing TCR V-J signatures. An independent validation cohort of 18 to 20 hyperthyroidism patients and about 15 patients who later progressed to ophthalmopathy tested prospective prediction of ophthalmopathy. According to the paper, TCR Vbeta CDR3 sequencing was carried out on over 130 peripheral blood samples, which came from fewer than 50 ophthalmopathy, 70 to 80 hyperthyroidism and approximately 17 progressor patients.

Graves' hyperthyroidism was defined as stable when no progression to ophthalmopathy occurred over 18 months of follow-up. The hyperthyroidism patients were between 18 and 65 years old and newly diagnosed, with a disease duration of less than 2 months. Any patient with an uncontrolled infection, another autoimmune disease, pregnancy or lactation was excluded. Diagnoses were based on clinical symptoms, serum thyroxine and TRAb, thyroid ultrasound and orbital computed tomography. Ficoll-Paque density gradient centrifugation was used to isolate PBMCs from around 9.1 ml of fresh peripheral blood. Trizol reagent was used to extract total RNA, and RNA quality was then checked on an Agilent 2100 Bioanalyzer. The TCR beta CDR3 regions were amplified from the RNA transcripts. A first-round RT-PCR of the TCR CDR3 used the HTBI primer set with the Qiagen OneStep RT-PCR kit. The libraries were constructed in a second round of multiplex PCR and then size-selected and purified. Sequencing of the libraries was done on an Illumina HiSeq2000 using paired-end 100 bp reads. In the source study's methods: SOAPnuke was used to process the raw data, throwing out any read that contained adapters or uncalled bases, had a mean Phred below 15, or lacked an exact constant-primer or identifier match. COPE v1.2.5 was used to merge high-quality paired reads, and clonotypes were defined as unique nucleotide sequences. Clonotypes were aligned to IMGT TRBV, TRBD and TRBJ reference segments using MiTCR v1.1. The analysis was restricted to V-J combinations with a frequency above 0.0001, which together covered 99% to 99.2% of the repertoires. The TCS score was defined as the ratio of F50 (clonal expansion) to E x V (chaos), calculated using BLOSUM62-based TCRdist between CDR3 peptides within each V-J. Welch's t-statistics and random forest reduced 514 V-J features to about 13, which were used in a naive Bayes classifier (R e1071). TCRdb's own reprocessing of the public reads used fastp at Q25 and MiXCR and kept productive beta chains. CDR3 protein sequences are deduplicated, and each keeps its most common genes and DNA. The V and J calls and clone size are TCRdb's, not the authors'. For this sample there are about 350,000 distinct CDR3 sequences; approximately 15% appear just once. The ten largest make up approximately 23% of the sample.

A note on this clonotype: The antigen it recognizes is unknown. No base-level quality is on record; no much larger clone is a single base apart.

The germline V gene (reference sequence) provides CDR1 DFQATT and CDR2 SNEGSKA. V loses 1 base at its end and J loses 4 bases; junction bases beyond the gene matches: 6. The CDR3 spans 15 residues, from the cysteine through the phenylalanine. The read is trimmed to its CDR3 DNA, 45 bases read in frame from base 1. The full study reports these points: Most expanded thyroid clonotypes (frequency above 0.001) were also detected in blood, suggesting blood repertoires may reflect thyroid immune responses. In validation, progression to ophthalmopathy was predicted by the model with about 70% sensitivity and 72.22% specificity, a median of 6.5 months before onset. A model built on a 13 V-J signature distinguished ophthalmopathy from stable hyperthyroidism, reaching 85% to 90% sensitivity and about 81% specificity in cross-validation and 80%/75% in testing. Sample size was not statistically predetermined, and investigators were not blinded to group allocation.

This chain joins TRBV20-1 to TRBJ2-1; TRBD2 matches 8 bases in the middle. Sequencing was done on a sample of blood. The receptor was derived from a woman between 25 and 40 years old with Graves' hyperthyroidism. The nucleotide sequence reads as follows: TGCAGTGCTAGAGTCAACGCGGGAGGATACAATGAGCAGTTCTTC. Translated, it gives CSARVNAGGYNEQFF.